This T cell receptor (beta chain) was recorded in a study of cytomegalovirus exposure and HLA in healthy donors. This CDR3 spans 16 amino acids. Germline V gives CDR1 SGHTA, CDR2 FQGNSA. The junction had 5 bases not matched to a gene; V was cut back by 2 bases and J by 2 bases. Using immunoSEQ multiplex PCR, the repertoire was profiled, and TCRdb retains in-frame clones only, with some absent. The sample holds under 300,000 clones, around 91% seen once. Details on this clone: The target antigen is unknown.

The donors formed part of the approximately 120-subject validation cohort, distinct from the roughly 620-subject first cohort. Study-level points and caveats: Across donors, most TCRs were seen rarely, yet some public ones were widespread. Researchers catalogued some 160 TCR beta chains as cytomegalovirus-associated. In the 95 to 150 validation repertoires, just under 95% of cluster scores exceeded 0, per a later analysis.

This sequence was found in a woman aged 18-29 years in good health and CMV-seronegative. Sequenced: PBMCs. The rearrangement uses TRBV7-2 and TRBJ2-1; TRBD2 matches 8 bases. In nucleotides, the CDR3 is TGTGCCAGCAGCTTACACAGCGGGGGCACCTACAATGAGCAGTTCTTC. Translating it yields CASSLHSGGTYNEQFF.